The entry below describes one T cell receptor beta chain. Its antigen is still unknown. The same CDR3 also results from other DNA sequences found in this sample. The study sampled nominally healthy donors, though unrecorded immune exposures were likely. These data come from a study of cytomegalovirus exposure and HLA in healthy donors. PCR involved 60 Vbeta and 13 Jbeta primers. The authors' processing: Later work found around 72 million unique TCR beta chains, with about 10 million shared. The data were produced by immunoSEQ multiplex PCR, yet TCRdb's version contains in-frame clones alone and is incomplete. The V and J calls and the clone size are those of that table, but D and trimming were determined from the DNA. The sample contains approximately 260,000 clones, approximately 85% of which appear only once. Study-level findings and limits: Sequencing likely produced, as an artifact, a cluster of highly shared sequence variants.

Sequenced: PBMCs. The sequence was obtained from a woman aged 40 to 50 in good health and CMV-seropositive.

The CDR3 DNA reads as TGTGCCACCAGCAGAGATGGAGGGCCGGGAGAAAAACTGTTTTTT. Protein product: CATSRDGGPGEKLFF. The V call is TRBV15, the J call TRBJ1-4; no clear D gene. V was trimmed by 0 bases and J by 8 bases, leaving 13 bases between them. CDR1 is LNHNV, CDR2 YYDKDF, per germline (reference sequence). The CDR3 spans 15 residues.